This passage covers 17 T cell receptor beta chains from one sample sequenced in a study of T cells in localized non-small cell lung cancer. Clones were sequenced by immunoSEQ multiplex PCR, and TCRdb holds only the in-frame ones, with some missing. Of about 33,000 clones in the sample, 90% were seen once. This specimen was peripheral blood, taken before any cancer treatment. The receptor set was obtained from a man aged 40 to 70 with stage I lung adenocarcinoma.

This clone was recorded only once. The CDR3 loop is CASSLSTSSYNSPLHF. The CDR3 nucleotides are TGTGCCAGCAGCCTGTCTACGAGCTCCTATAATTCACCCCTCCACTTT. V usage is TRBV7-2 and J usage is TRBJ1-6; D unresolved. The germline V gene encodes CDR1 SGHTA and CDR2 FQGNSA. The CDR3 extends over 16 amino acids. Trimming pared 5 bases from V and 0 bases from J, leaving 11 bases between. The full variable domain, completed using reference TRBV7-2 and TRBJ1-6, is GAGVSQSPSNKVTEKGKDVELRCDPISGHTALYWYRQSLGQGLEFLIYFQGNSAPDKSGLPSDRFSAERTGGSVSTLTIQRTQQEDSAVYLCASSLSTSSYNSPLHFGNGTRLTVT.

The rearrangement links TRBV7-6 to TRBJ1-5, with 8 bases fitting TRBD1. CDR3 length: 16 amino acids. Germline-derived CDR1 and CDR2 are SGHVS and FNYEAQ. V was clipped by 1 base and J by 0 bases; unmatched bases: 2. DNA for the CDR3: TGTGCCAGCAGCTTAGGCGACAGGGGTAGCAATCAGCCCCAGCATTTT. Its protein is CASSLGDRGSNQPQHF.

The chain couples TRBV6-1 to TRBJ1-4; D is unresolved. CDR1 and CDR2 (germline): MNHNS, SASEGT. The CDR3 has 15 amino acids. Trimming cost V 4 bases and J 2 bases, with 11 bases left between them. The CDR3 is CASSARRGTNEKLFF. CDR3 sequence (DNA): TGTGCCAGCAGTGCCCGGAGAGGGACTAATGAAAAACTGTTTTTT.

The chain uses TRBV19 and TRBJ1-1; 11 bases are shared with TRBD1. This CDR3 comprises 15 residues. Germline V gene data show CDR1 as LNHDA and CDR2 as SQIVND (reference sequence). V was pared by 1 base and J by 6 bases, with 4 bases of the junction left unmatched. The CDR3 DNA is TGTGCCAGTAGTATAGGGGACAGGGGGGTCGCTGAAGCTTTCTTT. Its translation: CASSIGDRGVAEAFF. Together with reference TRBV19 and TRBJ1-1, the CDR3 gives the full variable domain: DGGITQSPKYLFRKEGQNVTLSCEQNLNHDAMYWYRQDPGQGLRLIYYSQIVNDFQKGDIAEGYSVSREKKESFPLTVTSAQKNPTAFYLCASSIGDRGVAEAFFGQGTRLTVV.

J is TRBJ1-2 and V is TRBV14; 8 nucleotides align to TRBD1. The CDR3 runs 16 residues. V shed 3 bases, J shed 4 bases, and the junction held 10 bases outside the gene matches. Germline V gives CDR1 SGHDN, CDR2 FVKESK. For the CDR3, the DNA is TGTGCCAGCAGCCAGTCCAGGGGGCGAAGGATCTATGGCTACACCTTC. Its translation is CASSQSRGRRIYGYTF.

J is TRBJ2-1 and V is TRBV9; 9 bases line up with TRBD2. CDR1 is SGDLS, CDR2 YYNGEE, per germline. With V trimmed by 3 bases and J by 2 bases, 0 bases remained unmatched. There are 14 residues in the CDR3. CDR3 amino acids: CASSASGTYNEQFF. The CDR3 DNA follows: TGTGCCAGCAGCGCTAGCGGGACCTACAATGAGCAGTTCTTC.

The V call is TRBV2, the J call TRBJ1-5; D ambiguous. V was clipped by 4 bases and J by 2 bases, with 27 bases between them. CDR1 is SNHLY, CDR2 FYNNEI, per germline. The CDR3 covers 20 residues. CDR3 region: CASSVDGENWGADGNQPQHF. The CDR3 DNA is TGTGCCAGCAGTGTCGACGGAGAGAACTGGGGAGCCGATGGCAATCAGCCCCAGCATTTT.

The chain recombines TRBV5-8 with TRBJ1-6; 8 nucleotides match TRBD1. Germline V gene sequence: CDR1 SGHTS, CDR2 YDEGEE. Trimming cost V 3 bases and J 0 bases; bases outside gene matches: 5. This CDR3 spans 17 amino acids. The CDR3 loop is CASSSDRVSSYNSPLHF. The CDR3 region has the DNA TGTGCCAGCAGCTCGGACAGGGTGAGCTCCTATAATTCACCCCTCCACTTT.

Note on this clone: Germline and junction disagree at one end, which may indicate a read error. The V gene is TRBV6-5, the J gene TRBJ2-7; TRBD1 matches 8 bases. CDR1 and CDR2 (germline): MNHEY, SVGAGI. The CDR3 loop spans 14 amino acids. The CDR3 reads CASSYSWTGNAMHF. The CDR3 DNA is TGTGCCAGCAGTTACTCTTGGACAGGGAATGCCATGCACTTC.

V gene TRBV5-1 combines with J gene TRBJ1-4; D unclear. Trimming shortened V by 5 bases and J by 2 bases, and 13 bases separated the two germline ends. The CDR3 totals 15 residues. Germline CDR1 and CDR2: SGHRS and YFSETQ. The CDR3 coding sequence is TGCGCCAGCAGTCGCTTCTCTGGGACTAATGAAAAACTGTTTTTT. Its translation: CASSRFSGTNEKLFF.

This sequence joins TRBV2 and TRBJ2-3, with D unclear. The CDR3 is 12 residues long. The V end lost 3 bases, the J end lost 0 bases, and 1 base lay between the germline ends. The germline gives CDR1 SNHLY, CDR2 FYNNEI. This CDR3 is CASSDSTDTQYF. Written as DNA, the CDR3 is TGTGCCAGCAGTGACAGCACAGATACGCAGTATTTT.

The chain employs TRBV7-9 and TRBJ2-5; D may be TRBD1 (6 bases). The CDR3 has 15 residues. The germline V gene encodes CDR1 SEHNR and CDR2 FQNEAQ (reference sequence). V lost 3 bases and J lost 2, with 13 bases in between. CDR3 DNA: TGTGCCAGCAGCTTTGGAGTGGACAGTCAAGAGACCCAGTACTTC. This gives the protein CASSFGVDSQETQYF.

The chain recombines TRBV7-2 with TRBJ1-5; 8 bases map to TRBD1. J gave up 4 bases and V 5 bases, and 4 bases lay outside the gene matches. CDR1 SGHTA and CDR2 FQGNSA come from the germline V gene. The length of the CDR3 is 14 residues. This CDR3 reads CASSRTGRNQPQHF. The CDR3 nucleotides are TGTGCCAGCAGCAGGACAGGGAGGAATCAGCCCCAGCATTTT. Together with reference TRBV7-2 and TRBJ1-5, the CDR3 gives the full variable domain: GAGVSQSPSNKVTEKGKDVELRCDPISGHTALYWYRQSLGQGLEFLIYFQGNSAPDKSGLPSDRFSAERTGGSVSTLTIQRTQQEDSAVYLCASSRTGRNQPQHFGDGTRLSIL.

This rearrangement joins TRBV9 to TRBJ1-4, with 9 bases identical to TRBD1. J was trimmed by 5 bases and V by 3 bases; bases with no gene match: 2. This CDR3 is built from 14 residues. Per the germline V gene, CDR1 is SGDLS and CDR2 is YYNGEE. Written as DNA, the CDR3 is TGTGCCAGCAGCGCGACAGGGGGGAATGAAAAACTGTTTTTT. It encodes CASSATGGNEKLFF.

The V gene is TRBV5-1, the J gene TRBJ2-2; the D is unclear. Germline lookup yields CDR1 SGHRS and CDR2 YFSETQ. CDR3 length: 16 amino acids. V dropped 0 bases and J dropped 0 bases, with 9 bases sitting between them. CDR3 bases: TGCGCCAGCAGCTTGGCCGAGGCTACGAACACCGGGGAGCTGTTTTTT. This encodes CASSLAEATNTGELFF.

The chain is built from TRBV19 and TRBJ1-6, with 7 bases that match TRBD1. The CDR3 runs 16 residues. From germline, CDR1 is LNHDA and CDR2 SQIVND (reference sequence). The V gene end was trimmed by 4 bases and the J gene end by 9 bases; junction bases not matched to a gene: 12. The CDR3 loop is CASSTRQGYSSSPLHF. The CDR3 DNA reads TGTGCCAGTAGTACCCGACAGGGTTATTCGTCTTCACCCCTCCACTTT.

This clone was seen only once. The gene calls are TRBV6-5 and TRBJ2-4, with a tentative D call TRBD2 (5 bases). Germline CDR1 and CDR2: MNHEY and SVGAGI. This CDR3 has 14 amino acids. V was shortened by 4 bases and J by 5 bases, with 12 bases between the two germline ends. CDR3 in DNA: TGTGCCAGCAGTTCCCGGTTCGGGGAAAACATTCAGTACTTC. Its protein product is CASSSRFGENIQYF.